The T cell receptor (beta chain) described here comes from a study of cytomegalovirus exposure and HLA in healthy donors. Findings of the study overall: Earlier analysis found most TCR beta V segments productive about 87% or about 30% of the time.

PCR amplification relied on 60 Vbeta primers (plus 13 Jbeta primers). Method: immunoSEQ multiplex PCR; TCRdb's copy keeps in-frame clones and lacks some. The listing contains some 40,000 clones. In regard to this clone: As yet, its antigen is unknown.

V was pared by 3 bases and J by 3 bases, with 9 bases between. The germline V gene encodes CDR1 MNHEY and CDR2 SVGAGI. This CDR3 comprises 14 residues. The chain recombines TRBV6-5 with TRBJ1-5; no firm D call. Sequenced sample: PBMCs. This receptor was identified in a male donor in good health and CMV-seronegative. The CDR3 loop reads CASSYAGNNQPQHF. The CDR3 bases are TGTGCCAGCAGTTATGCAGGCAACAATCAGCCCCAGCATTTT.